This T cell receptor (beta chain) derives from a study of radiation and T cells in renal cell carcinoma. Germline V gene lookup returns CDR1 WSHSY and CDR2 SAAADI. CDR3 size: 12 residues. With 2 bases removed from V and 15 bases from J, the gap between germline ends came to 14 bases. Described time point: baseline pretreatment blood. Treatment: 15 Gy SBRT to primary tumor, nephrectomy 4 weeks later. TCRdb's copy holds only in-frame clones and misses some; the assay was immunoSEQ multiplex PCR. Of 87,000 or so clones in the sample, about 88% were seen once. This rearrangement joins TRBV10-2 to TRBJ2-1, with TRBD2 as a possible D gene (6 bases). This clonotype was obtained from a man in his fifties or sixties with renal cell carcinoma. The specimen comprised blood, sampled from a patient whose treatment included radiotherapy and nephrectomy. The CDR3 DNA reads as TGCGCCAGCAGTGAGAGGGAGGACTGGAGGTTCTTC. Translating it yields CASSEREDWRFF.